The clone carrying this T cell receptor beta chain was seen repeatedly, ten times or more. Its antigen is not known. This entry is derived from a study of T-cell reconstitution after alpha-beta-depleted transplantation in children. Germline-derived CDR1 and CDR2 are MGHDK and SYGVNS. V dropped 1 base and J dropped 4 bases, with 12 bases sitting between them. The length of the CDR3 is 15 residues. The study's findings and limits: In patients about two months after transplant, alpha-beta T cells reportedly arose from several hundred expanded graft clones.

Molecular barcoding with unique molecular identifiers was used for the TCRbeta library. A single record per CDR3 protein comes from TCRdb applying MiXCR to the PCR reads. The sample shows around 370,000 distinct CDR3 sequences, 15% to 20% of them seen only once. This receptor was obtained from a male patient between 2 and 10 years old who had a stem cell transplant for acute lymphoblastic leukemia, so the T cells may come from the graft donor. J is TRBJ2-3 and V is TRBV25-1; D perhaps matches TRBD2 (5 bases). Sequencing used PBMCs, mostly from graft donor cells, obtained 360 days after TCRalphabeta/CD19-depleted stem cell transplant. The DNA of the CDR3 is TGTGCCAGCAGTGAATCTACGAGGGTTTCAGATACGCAGTATTTT. Its translation: CASSESTRVSDTQYF.